This T cell receptor (beta chain) originates from a study of blood T cell repertoires in COVID-19. Study-wide background: The samples span acute and convalescent COVID-19 from the United States, Italy and Spain. PBMCs, B-cell-depleted T cells, or T cells were the source of the cDNA or gDNA that made up the material.

Original processing notes: Estimation of nucleated cell counts was performed using reference gene primer amplification. TCRdb keeps only in-frame clones here, not all; method: immunoSEQ multiplex PCR. That table is the source of V, J and clone size, and D and trimming were worked out from the DNA. There are about 120,000 clones in the sample; 90% occur only once, and 1.5% to 2% lies in the top ten. V lost 6 bases to trimming and J lost 1 base; unmatched junction nucleotides: 11. Germline CDR1 reads MNHEY; CDR2 reads SMNVEV (reference sequence). The CDR3 runs to 16 residues. Input material: peripheral blood. The chain has TRBV27 and TRBJ1-2; 7 positions agree with TRBD1. The clonotype comes from a human donor with active COVID-19. The donor label of this sample is uncertain. The CDR3 is CASSRDRGLSNYGYTF. CDR3 coding DNA: TGTGCCAGCAGCCGGGACAGAGGGCTAAGTAACTATGGCTACACCTTC.